The 18 T cell receptor beta chains below come from one sample, sequenced in a study of cytomegalovirus exposure and HLA in healthy donors. 60 Vbeta and 13 Jbeta primers were used in PCR. Produced via immunoSEQ multiplex PCR; TCRdb's table is partial and in-frame only. The sample holds approximately 110,000 clones. What was sequenced was PBMCs. The receptors shown here come from a man aged 18 to 30 in good health and CMV-seronegative.

The CDR3 is CASSYRGRTGGSFLSEQYF. In nucleotides, the CDR3 is TGTGCCAGCAGCTATCGAGGGAGGACAGGGGGCTCCTTTCTTTCCGAGCAGTACTTC. The chain carries TRBV7-2 and TRBJ2-7; 11 bases line up with TRBD1. J gave up 6 bases and V 4 bases, and 20 bases lay outside the gene matches. Germline-derived CDR1 and CDR2 are SGHTA and FQGNSA. The CDR3 totals 19 residues. The whole variable domain, filled in from reference TRBV7-2 and TRBJ2-7, reads GAGVSQSPSNKVTEKGKDVELRCDPISGHTALYWYRQSLGQGLEFLIYFQGNSAPDKSGLPSDRFSAERTGGSVSTLTIQRTQQEDSAVYLCASSYRGRTGGSFLSEQYFGPGTRLTVT.

The genes are TRBV10-3 and TRBJ2-5, with 7 bases identical to TRBD1. This CDR3 spans 14 amino acids. V gave up 2 bases and J gave up 5 bases; unmatched junction bases: 5. Germline values: CDR1 ENHRY, CDR2 SYGVKD. CDR3 in amino acids: CAISEEGALETQYF. In DNA, the CDR3 is TGTGCCATCAGTGAGGAGGGGGCTCTGGAGACCCAGTACTTC.

V is TRBV29-1 and J is TRBJ2-7, with 14 nucleotides matching TRBD2. Germline V gene data show CDR1 as SQVTM and CDR2 as ANQGSEA. This CDR3 region has 16 residues. With V trimmed by 3 bases and J by 5 bases, 9 bases remained unmatched. The CDR3 sequence is CSVETSGRANPNEQYF. CDR3 DNA sequence: TGCAGCGTTGAGACTAGCGGGAGGGCCAATCCTAACGAGCAGTACTTC.

The chain links TRBV27 to TRBJ2-1; 8 bases are a match to TRBD1. Trimming took 6 bases from V and 8 from J; bases not matched to a gene: 12. Germline CDR1 reads MNHEY; CDR2 reads SMNVEV (reference sequence). The CDR3 totals 15 residues. As DNA, the CDR3 is TGTGCCAGCAGCAGTTCATGGCGGGACAGGCATGAGCAGTTCTTC. Amino acid sequence: CASSSSWRDRHEQFF.

This sequence joins TRBV6-5 and TRBJ2-5; the D gene is possibly TRBD1 (5 bases). Germline V gene sequence: CDR1 MNHEY, CDR2 SVGAGI. This CDR3 has 14 amino acids. Trimming shortened V by 0 bases and J by 11 bases, and 16 bases separated the two germline ends. CDR3 residues: CASSYSLQDGEQYF. CDR3 DNA sequence: TGTGCCAGCAGTTACTCGTTACAGGACGGAGAGCAGTACTTC.

The gene calls are TRBV7-3 and TRBJ2-1; D gene uncertain. This CDR3 is built from 15 residues. The V end was cut by 3 bases, the J end by 4 bases, with 13 bases between. Per the germline V gene, CDR1 is SGHTA and CDR2 is FQGTGA. In DNA, the CDR3 is TGTGCCAGCAGCTTTCTGAACAATTTATACAATGAGCAGTTCTTC. Amino acids: CASSFLNNLYNEQFF.

This rearrangement joins TRBV27 to TRBJ1-2, with D possibly matching TRBD1 (6 bases). This CDR3 spans 14 amino acids. Between the trimmed V and J ends, which lost 1 base and 6 bases, there was a span of 12 bases. Germline V gene data show CDR1 as MNHEY and CDR2 as SMNVEV (reference sequence). The CDR3 region has the DNA TGTGCCAGCAGTTTATTTGCCGGGGGGCATGGCTACACCTTC. Protein product: CASSLFAGGHGYTF.

This chain joins TRBV6-5 and TRBJ1-1, with a weak D call TRBD1 (6 bases). V was shortened by 1 base and J by 5 bases, with 17 bases between the two germline ends. This CDR3 comprises 16 residues. Germline CDR1 is MNHEY and CDR2 is SVGAGI. CDR3 coding DNA: TGTGCCAGCAGTTACTGGGGGACCCTCCAGGGGACTGAAGCTTTCTTT. Translating gives CASSYWGTLQGTEAFF.

This sequence joins TRBV5-6 and TRBJ1-5, with a tentative D call TRBD1 (5 bases). CDR1 SGHDT and CDR2 YYEEEE come from the germline V gene. V was pared by 4 bases and J by 7 bases, with 12 bases between. This CDR3 contains 13 residues. Here the CDR3 reads CASSLQGGQPQHF. CDR3 coding DNA: TGTGCCAGCAGCCTCCAGGGTGGGCAGCCCCAGCATTTT.

The CDR3 reads CASSHGSYEQYF. CDR3 bases: TGTGCCAGTAGTCATGGTAGCTACGAGCAGTACTTC. The V and J genes are TRBV19 and TRBJ2-7, with unresolved D. The V and J ends lost 5 bases and 3 bases respectively, with 8 bases between them. Per germline, CDR1 LNHDA and CDR2 SQIVND (reference sequence). The CDR3 extends over 12 amino acids.

This chain joins TRBV28 and TRBJ2-7, with 8 bases lining up with TRBD1. The J segment lost 5 bases and the V segment lost 6 bases, leaving 6 bases of the junction unmatched. Germline V gene lookup returns CDR1 MDHEN and CDR2 SYDVKM. The CDR3 contains 13 residues. This CDR3 is CASSRTGIDEQYF. CDR3 nucleotides: TGTGCCAGCAGCCGGACAGGGATCGACGAGCAGTACTTC.

The chain is built from TRBV5-1 and TRBJ2-3; D remains unclear. CDR3 length: 13 residues. V was trimmed by 0 bases and J by 5 bases, leaving 7 bases between them. Germline V CDR1 and CDR2: SGHRS, YFSETQ. Here the CDR3 reads CASSLDPGDTQYF. CDR3 nucleotide sequence: TGCGCCAGCAGCTTGGACCCGGGAGATACGCAGTATTTT. Variable domain in full (rest from reference TRBV5-1 and TRBJ2-3): KAGVTQTPRYLIKTRGQQVTLSCSPISGHRSVSWYQQTPGQGLQFLFEYFSETQRNKGNFPGRFSGRQFSNSRSEMNVSTLELGDSALYLCASSLDPGDTQYFGPGTRLTVL.

The V gene is TRBV28, the J gene TRBJ1-4; 8 bases are a match to TRBD1. Germline V gene data show CDR1 as MDHEN and CDR2 as SYDVKM. V was pared by 3 bases and J by 4 bases, with 4 bases of the junction left unmatched. The CDR3 covers 15 residues. The CDR3 is CASSFSGGLNEKLFF. The CDR3 region has the DNA TGTGCCAGCAGTTTTTCAGGGGGCCTTAATGAAAAACTGTTTTTT.

This chain joins TRBV10-1 and TRBJ2-3, with 14 nucleotides matching TRBD2. Losses at the gene ends were 1 base for V and 5 bases for J; bases not matched to a gene: 5. CDR3 length equals 17 residues. CDR1 and CDR2 (germline): WNHNN, SYGVQD (reference sequence). This CDR3 is CASSEYGTSGSGDTQYF. As DNA, the CDR3 is TGCGCCAGCAGTGAGTATGGGACTAGCGGGAGTGGAGATACGCAGTATTTT.

The V and J genes are TRBV7-8 and TRBJ1-1; 7 bases align to TRBD1. The CDR3 extends over 14 amino acids. The germline V gene has CDR1 SGHVS and CDR2 FQNEAQ. V lost 2 bases to trimming and J lost 12 bases; unmatched junction nucleotides: 12. CDR3 region: CASSLQGGDRSSFF. The CDR3 nucleotides read TGTGCCAGCAGCTTACAAGGGGGCGACAGGTCCTCTTTCTTT. Looking up the rest from reference TRBV7-8 and TRBJ1-1 gives the full variable domain: GAGVSQSPRYKVAKRGQDVALRCDPISGHVSLFWYQQALGQGPEFLTYFQNEAQLDKSGLPSDRFFAERPEGSVSTLKIQRTQQEDSAVYLCASSLQGGDRSSFFGQGTRLTVV.

The CDR3 region has the DNA TGTGCCACCAGAGGCGGAAGGCTAGGGGGAACTAATGAAAAACTGTTTTTT. The encoded protein is CATRGGRLGGTNEKLFF. The genes are TRBV15 and TRBJ1-4; D may be TRBD1 (6 bases). The CDR3 length is 17 residues. Trimming took 6 bases from V and 1 from J, leaving 18 bases between them. Germline values: CDR1 LNHNV, CDR2 YYDKDF (reference sequence).

This rearrangement joins TRBV6-6 to TRBJ2-3; 13 positions match TRBD2. V shed 7 bases, J shed 6 bases, and the junction held 7 bases outside the gene matches. CDR1 and CDR2 (germline): MNHNY, SVGAGI (reference sequence). The CDR3 is 15 residues long. The CDR3 nucleotides read TGTGCCAGCAAAGGACTAGCGGGAGATGGGGATACGCAGTATTTT. It translates to CASKGLAGDGDTQYF.

The gene calls are TRBV11-2 and TRBJ2-6, with 8 positions matching TRBD1. The CDR3 runs to 17 residues. From germline, CDR1 is SGHAT and CDR2 FQNNGV. Trimming removed 1 base from V and 4 bases from J; junction bases left unmatched: 6. CDR3 loop: CASSLVGQGAGANVLTF. The CDR3 bases are TGTGCCAGCAGCTTAGTAGGGCAGGGGGCAGGGGCCAACGTCCTGACTTTC.